This T cell receptor (beta chain) was captured by sequencing in a study of blood T cells in healthy people across ages. Study information: When template switching was applied, about one barcoded beta molecule was captured per two T cells. Study-level points and caveats: Unsorted PBMC material precluded a definitive naive versus antigen-experienced comparison. With age, beta diversity per million T cells declined roughly linearly, significantly by about 40.

With regard to this clonotype: The antigen is unknown.

This CDR3 is 13 amino acids long. Trimming took 3 bases from V and 7 from J, leaving 13 bases between them. Germline V gene sequence: CDR1 SQVTM, CDR2 ANQGSEA. It was with a sample-barcoded 5' primer and a J-beta primer mix that a second PCR of roughly 7 to 12 cycles was run. Tagging of each cDNA molecule was performed by a template-switch adaptor with 12 random nucleotides. Via MiXCR, TCRdb re-called the 5' RACE reads, giving one row per CDR3 protein. The table shows fewer than 900,000 distinct CDR3 sequences, with 35% to 45% occurring only once. This sequence joins TRBV29-1 and TRBJ2-1, with D perhaps matching TRBD2 (6 bases). The clonotype comes from a woman aged 55-70 years in good health. Sample: blood. CDR3 sequence reads: CSVDGGMRNEQFF. The CDR3 DNA sequence: TGCAGCGTTGACGGCGGGATGCGAAATGAGCAGTTCTTC.